This paragraph reports one T cell receptor (beta chain). Trimming left V 1 base short and J 3 bases short, with 15 bases between. Germline V gene lookup returns CDR1 LGHNA and CDR2 YSLEER. The CDR3 has 16 amino acids. The record originates from a study of blood T cell repertoires in COVID-19. Clones were read by immunoSEQ multiplex PCR, and TCRdb kept only the in-frame ones, dropping some. The sample lists about 220,000 clones, about 91% occurring once. The chain employs TRBV4-3 and TRBJ2-5; perhaps TRBD1 as D (5 bases). The receptor was derived from a middle-aged woman with acute COVID-19. Source material: PBMCs or T cells enriched from blood (not recorded which). This chain's CDR3 is CASSQVWAGAEETQYF. The CDR3 DNA follows: TGCGCCAGCAGCCAAGTCTGGGCTGGGGCGGAAGAGACCCAGTACTTC.